Sequencing of this T cell receptor (beta chain) was carried out in a study of shared clonotypes between healthy human individuals. On the study more broadly: Plates per donor: three CD4 naive, three CD4 memory, two CD8 naive, one CD8 memory. Points from the study as a whole: In this cohort, only blood was sampled, and tissue repertoires likely differ. A generally larger estimated richness was seen in naive subsets than in memory subsets.

As concerns this clone: Antigen: not known. At the DNA level, this CDR3 is encoded by other sequences in the same sample as well.

The CDR3 covers 15 residues. Looked up from germline, CDR1 is SGHTA and CDR2 is FQGNSA. Trimming removed 1 base at V and 3 bases at J, with 12 bases between. The method was immunoSEQ multiplex PCR; TCRdb's version includes in-frame clones alone and lacks a portion of them. The sample lists some 2.4 million clones, 80% to 95% occurring once. The sequenced sample was naive CD4+ T cells from PBMCs. Subset denoted: CD45RA+ positively selected. This receptor was identified in a man aged 18-30 years in good health. Some clones in this sample may be carry-over from other donors' samples. J is TRBJ1-2 and V is TRBV7-2; D may be TRBD1 (6 bases). The CDR3 coding sequence is TGTGCCAGCAGCTTAGTCGGCAGGGGAGACTATGGCTACACCTTC. It specifies CASSLVGRGDYGYTF.